This T cell receptor (beta chain) was identified during a study of tumor-infiltrating lymphocytes in localized non-small cell lung cancer. Overall study: Patients included smokers and never-smokers with various histologies, some sampled after neoadjuvant chemotherapy.

The CDR3 is 13 residues long. Trimming cost V 10 bases and J 4 bases; bases outside gene matches: 9. Germline V gives CDR1 MNHNY, CDR2 SVGAGI (reference sequence). Sequenced by immunoSEQ multiplex PCR; TCRdb stores in-frame clones only, minus some. The sample has some 8,000 clones; around 77% are singletons. This clone was counted between two and nine times. Sequencing was performed on lung tumor tissue. The origin of this receptor is a human donor with non-small cell lung cancer. The rearrangement joins TRBV6-6 to TRBJ1-2; 7 nucleotides line up with TRBD1. The CDR3 DNA is TGTGCCATCACTTTCAGGGGGGGCTATGGCTACACCTTC. It yields the protein CAITFRGGYGYTF.